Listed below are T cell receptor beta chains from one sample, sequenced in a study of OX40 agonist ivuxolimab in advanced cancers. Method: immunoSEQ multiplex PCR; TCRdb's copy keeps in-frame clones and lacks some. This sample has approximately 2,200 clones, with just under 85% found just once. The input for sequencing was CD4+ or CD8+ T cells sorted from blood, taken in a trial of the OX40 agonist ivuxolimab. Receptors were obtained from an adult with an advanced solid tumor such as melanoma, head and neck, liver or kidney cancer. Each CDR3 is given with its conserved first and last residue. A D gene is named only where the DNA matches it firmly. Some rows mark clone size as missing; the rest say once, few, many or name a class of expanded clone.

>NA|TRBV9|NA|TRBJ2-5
TGTGCCAGCAGCGTAGCTGACAGGAGGGTAGAGACCCAGTACTTC
CASSVADRRVETQYF
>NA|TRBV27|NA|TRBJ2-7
TGTGCCAGCAGTCGTCCCCCATACGAGCAGTACTTC
CASSRPPYEQYF
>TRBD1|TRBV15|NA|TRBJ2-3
TGTGCCACCAGCCCGGACAGGGCCGGGGGCACAGATACGCAGTATTTT
CATSPDRAGGTDTQYF
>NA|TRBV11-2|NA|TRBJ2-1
TGTGCCAGCAGCTTAGGCGGGACAGATTACAATGAGCAGTTCTTC
CASSLGGTDYNEQFF
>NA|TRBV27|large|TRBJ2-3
TGTGCCAGCAGTTTGAGGCTAGCTAGGCCAGATACGCAGTATTTT
CASSLRLARPDTQYF
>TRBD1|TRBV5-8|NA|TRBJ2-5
TGTGCCAGCCTGACAGGGTTGGAGACCCAGTACTTC
CASLTGLETQYF
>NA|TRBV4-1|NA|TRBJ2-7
TGCGCCAGCAGCCCCGTGGGGGTTGTTATCTACGAGCAGTACTTC
CASSPVGVVIYEQYF
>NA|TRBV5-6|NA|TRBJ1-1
TGTGCCAGCAGCTTGGTTTCACGCACTGAAGCTTTCTTT
CASSLVSRTEAFF
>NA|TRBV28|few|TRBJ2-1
TGTGCCAGCAGTTTACCGGGCCCTATTCGTGAGCAGTTCTTC
CASSLPGPIREQFF
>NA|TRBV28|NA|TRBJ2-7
TGTGCCAGCATATCCTCCCGGGGGCCTAAAGCCTACGAGCAGTACTTC
CASISSRGPKAYEQYF
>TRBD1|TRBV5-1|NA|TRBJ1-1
TGCGCCAGCAGCACCAGGGGGAGGACTGAAGCTTTCTTT
CASSTRGRTEAFF
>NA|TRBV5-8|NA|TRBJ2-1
TGTGCCAGCACCTTTGGGCAGTACAATGAGCAGTTCTTC
CASTFGQYNEQFF
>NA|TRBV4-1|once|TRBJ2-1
TGCGCCAGCAGCCAAGGGCTAGGCTCCTACAATGAGCAGTTCTTC
CASSQGLGSYNEQFF
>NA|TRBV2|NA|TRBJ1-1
TGTGCCAGCAGTGAAGGCCGGAACACTGAAGCTTTCTTT
CASSEGRNTEAFF
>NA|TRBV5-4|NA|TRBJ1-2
TGTGCCAGCAGCTTGGACAGGGACTATGGCTACACCTTC
CASSLDRDYGYTF
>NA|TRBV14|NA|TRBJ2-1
TGTGCCAGCTCCGCGTTATATCCCCTCGATGAGCAGTTCTTC
CASSALYPLDEQFF
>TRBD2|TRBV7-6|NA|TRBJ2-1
TGTGCCAGCAGCTTCAGCGGGGGGAAAACAGACAATGAGCAGTTCTTC
CASSFSGGKTDNEQFF
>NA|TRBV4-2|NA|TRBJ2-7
TGTGCCAGCAGCCAAGGGGGGGACGAGCAGTACTTC
CASSQGGDEQYF
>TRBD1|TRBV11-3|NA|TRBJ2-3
TGTGCCAGCCCCTGGGGGGACAGGGCGACAGATACGCAGTATTTT
CASPWGDRATDTQYF
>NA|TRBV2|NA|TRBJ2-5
TGTGCCAGCACCCCCCCGGGGTACCAAGAGACCCAGTACTTC
CASTPPGYQETQYF
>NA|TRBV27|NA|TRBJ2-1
TGTGCCAGCAGCCCAAACCCGAATGAGCAGTTCTTC
CASSPNPNEQFF
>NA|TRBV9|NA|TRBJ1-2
TGTGCCAGCAGCGTAGAAAGAGGGGCAGCCAGCCATGGCTACACCTTC
CASSVERGAASHGYTF
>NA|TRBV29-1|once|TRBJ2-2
TGCAGCGTTGGAGGCCATAACACCGGGGAGCTGTTTTTT
CSVGGHNTGELFF
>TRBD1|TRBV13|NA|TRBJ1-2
TGTGCCAGCAGCGTGGGACAGGGTGACTATGGCTACACCTTC
CASSVGQGDYGYTF
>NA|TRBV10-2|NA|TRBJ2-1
TGCGCCAGCGGATTGGGAATAAGCAATGAGCAGTTCTTC
CASGLGISNEQFF
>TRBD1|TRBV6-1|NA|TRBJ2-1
TGTGCCAGCAGTGAAATAGGGACAGTCTACAATGAGCAGTTCTTC
CASSEIGTVYNEQFF
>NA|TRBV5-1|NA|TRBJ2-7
TGCGCCAGCAGCTTGGGAGGGGACGGAAGCTACGAGCAGTACTTC
CASSLGGDGSYEQYF
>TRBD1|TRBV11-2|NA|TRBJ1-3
TGTGCCTGGAAGGACAGGGGGCTATCTGGAAACACCATATATTTT
CAWKDRGLSGNTIYF
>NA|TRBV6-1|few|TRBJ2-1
TGTGCCAGCAGTGAAGGGGTAGCGGTCTTGCCCAATGAGCAGTTCTTC
CASSEGVAVLPNEQFF
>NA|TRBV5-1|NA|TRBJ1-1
TGCGCCAGCAGCAGACCCCATAGGGTGAGGAACACTGAAGCTTTCTTT
CASSRPHRVRNTEAFF
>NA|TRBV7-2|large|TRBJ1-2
TGTGCCAGCAGCTTAGCGTTGCGGGGCGGCTACACCTTC
CASSLALRGGYTF
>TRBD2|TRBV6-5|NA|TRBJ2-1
TGTGCCAGCAGTTACACACCGGGACTAGGTTTCAATGAGCAGTTCTTC
CASSYTPGLGFNEQFF
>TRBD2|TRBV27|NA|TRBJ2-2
TGTGCCAGCAGTTTAAATTGGGGACTACCAACCGGGGAGCTGTTTTTT
CASSLNWGLPTGELFF
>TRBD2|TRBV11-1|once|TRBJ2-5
TGTGCCAGCAGCCTCCTAGCGGGAGTCGGGGAGACCCAGTACTTC
CASSLLAGVGETQYF
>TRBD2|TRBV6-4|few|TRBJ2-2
TGTGCCAGCAGTGACTCTAGCGGGAGCACCGGGGAGCTGTTTTTT
CASSDSSGSTGELFF
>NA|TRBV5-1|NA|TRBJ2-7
TGCGCCAGCAGCTTGGATCAGGGTCCCTACGAGCAGTACTTC
CASSLDQGPYEQYF
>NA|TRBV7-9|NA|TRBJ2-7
TGTGCCAGCAGCTTGGAGAGACTCGTCGCGGGGGAGCAGTACTTC
CASSLERLVAGEQYF
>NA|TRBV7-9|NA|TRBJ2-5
TGTGCCAGCAGCTTAGGGTTCCCAGGTGCTACGGAGACCCAGTACTTC
CASSLGFPGATETQYF
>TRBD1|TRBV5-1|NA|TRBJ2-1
TGCGCCAGCACCGACCGGGACAGGGGAAAGAATGAGCAGTTCTTC
CASTDRDRGKNEQFF
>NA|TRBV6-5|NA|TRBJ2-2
TGTGCCAGCAGTTCCAACCCAGAAGCCGGGGAGCTGTTTTTT
CASSSNPEAGELFF
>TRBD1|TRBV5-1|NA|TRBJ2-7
TGCGCCAGCAGCCTCCCCCGGGACAGGTCCTACGAGCAGTACTTC
CASSLPRDRSYEQYF
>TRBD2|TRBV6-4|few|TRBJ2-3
TGTGCCAGCAGTGAAGTGGCTAGCGGGGGGTCAGATACGCAGTATTTT
CASSEVASGGSDTQYF
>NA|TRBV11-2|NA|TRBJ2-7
TGTGCCAGCAGCTCGCGACAGAGGGGCTGGTACGAGCAGTACTTC
CASSSRQRGWYEQYF
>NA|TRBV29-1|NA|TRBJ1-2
TGCAGCGTTGAAGACCGGCAGGGAAGGGGCTACACCTTC
CSVEDRQGRGYTF
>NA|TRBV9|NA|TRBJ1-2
TGTGCCAGCAGCGTAGGAGGGAGGGGCTACACCTTC
CASSVGGRGYTF